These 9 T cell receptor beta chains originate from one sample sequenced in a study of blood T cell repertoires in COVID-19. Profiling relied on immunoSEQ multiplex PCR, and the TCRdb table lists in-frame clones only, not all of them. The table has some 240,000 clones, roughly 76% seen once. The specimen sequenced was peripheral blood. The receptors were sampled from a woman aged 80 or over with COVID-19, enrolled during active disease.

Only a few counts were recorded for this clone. The CDR3 nucleotides read TGTGCCTGGAGCGGAGTCTTGAACACTGAAGCTTTCTTT. This gives the protein CAWSGVLNTEAFF. The V gene is TRBV30, the J gene TRBJ1-1; D call uncertain. Germline V gives CDR1 GTSNPN, CDR2 SVGIG (reference sequence). V lost 3 bases, J lost 0 bases, and 8 bases lay in between. This CDR3 spans 13 amino acids.

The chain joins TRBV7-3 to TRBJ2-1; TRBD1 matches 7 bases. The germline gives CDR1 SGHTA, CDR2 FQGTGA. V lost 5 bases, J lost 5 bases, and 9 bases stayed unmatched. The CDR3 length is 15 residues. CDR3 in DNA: TGTGCCAGCAGCCCCCGTAAGGGACAGAACAATGAGCAGTTCTTC. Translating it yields CASSPRKGQNNEQFF.

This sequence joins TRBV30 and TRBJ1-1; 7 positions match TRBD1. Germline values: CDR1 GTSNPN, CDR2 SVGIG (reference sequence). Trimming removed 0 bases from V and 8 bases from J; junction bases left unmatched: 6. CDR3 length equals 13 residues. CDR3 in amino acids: CAWSVPLGGEAFF. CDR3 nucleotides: TGTGCCTGGAGTGTACCTTTAGGGGGCGAAGCTTTCTTT.

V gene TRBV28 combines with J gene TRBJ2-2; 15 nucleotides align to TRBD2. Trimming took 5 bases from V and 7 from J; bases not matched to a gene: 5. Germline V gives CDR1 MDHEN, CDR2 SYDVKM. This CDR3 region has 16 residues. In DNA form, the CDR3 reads TGTGCCAGCAGTGGGACTAGCGGGAGGAAAGGCGGGGAGCTGTTTTTT. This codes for CASSGTSGRKGGELFF. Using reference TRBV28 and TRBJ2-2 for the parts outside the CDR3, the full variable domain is DVKVTQSSRYLVKRTGEKVFLECVQDMDHENMFWYRQDPGLGLRLIYFSYDVKMKEKGDIPEGYSVSREKKERFSLILESASTNQTSMYLCASSGTSGRKGGELFFGEGSRLTVL.

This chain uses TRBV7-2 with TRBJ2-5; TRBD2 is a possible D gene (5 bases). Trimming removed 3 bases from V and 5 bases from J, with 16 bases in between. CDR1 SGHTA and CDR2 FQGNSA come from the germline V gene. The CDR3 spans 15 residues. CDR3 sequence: CASSFTSTRGETQYF. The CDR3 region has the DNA TGTGCCAGCAGCTTTACCTCCACTCGAGGGGAGACCCAGTACTTC.

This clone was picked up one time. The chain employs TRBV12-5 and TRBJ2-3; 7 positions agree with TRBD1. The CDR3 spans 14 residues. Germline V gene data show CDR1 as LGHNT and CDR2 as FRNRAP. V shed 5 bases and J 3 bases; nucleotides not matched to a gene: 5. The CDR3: CASGLSGGTDTQYF. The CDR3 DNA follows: TGTGCTAGTGGTCTCTCAGGGGGAACAGATACGCAGTATTTT.

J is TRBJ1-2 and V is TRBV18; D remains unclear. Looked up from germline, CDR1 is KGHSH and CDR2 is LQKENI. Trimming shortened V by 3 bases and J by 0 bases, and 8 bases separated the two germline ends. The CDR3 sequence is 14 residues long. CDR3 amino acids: CASSPSLANYGYTF. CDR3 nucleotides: TGTGCCAGCTCACCTAGTTTAGCTAACTATGGCTACACCTTC.

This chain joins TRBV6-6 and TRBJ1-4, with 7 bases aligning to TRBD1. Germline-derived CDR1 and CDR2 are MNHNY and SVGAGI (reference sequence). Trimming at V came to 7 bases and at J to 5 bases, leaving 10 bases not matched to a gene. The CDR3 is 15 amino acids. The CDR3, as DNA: TGTGCCAGCACCGACCCGGACAGGACAAATGAAAAACTGTTTTTT. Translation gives CASTDPDRTNEKLFF.

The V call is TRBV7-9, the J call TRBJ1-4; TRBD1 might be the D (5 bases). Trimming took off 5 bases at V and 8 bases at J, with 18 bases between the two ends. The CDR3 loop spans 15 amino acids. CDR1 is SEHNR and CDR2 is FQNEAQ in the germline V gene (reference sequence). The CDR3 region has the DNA TGTGCCAGCAGCCGCGGCGGGACTCCTGGGGAAAAACTGTTTTTT. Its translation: CASSRGGTPGEKLFF.